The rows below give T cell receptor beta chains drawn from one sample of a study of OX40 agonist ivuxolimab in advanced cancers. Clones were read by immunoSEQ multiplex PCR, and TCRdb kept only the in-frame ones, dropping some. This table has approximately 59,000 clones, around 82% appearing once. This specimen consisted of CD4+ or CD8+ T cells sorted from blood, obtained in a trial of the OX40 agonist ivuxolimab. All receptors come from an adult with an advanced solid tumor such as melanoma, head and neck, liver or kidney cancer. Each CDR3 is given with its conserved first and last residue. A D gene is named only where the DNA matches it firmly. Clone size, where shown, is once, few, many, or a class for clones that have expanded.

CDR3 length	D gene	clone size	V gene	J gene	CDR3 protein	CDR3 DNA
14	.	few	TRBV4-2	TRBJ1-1	CASSQVTGWAEAFF	TGTGCCAGCAGCCAAGTCACGGGTTGGGCTGAAGCTTTCTTT
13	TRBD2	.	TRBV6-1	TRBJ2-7	CASSDGLAREQYF	TGTGCCAGCAGTGATGGACTAGCGCGCGAGCAGTACTTC
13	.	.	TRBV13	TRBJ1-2	CASSAIRNYGYTF	TGTGCCAGCAGCGCAATCAGGAACTATGGCTACACCTTC
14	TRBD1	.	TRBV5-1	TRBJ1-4	CASSFGQGNEKLFF	TGCGCCAGCAGCTTCGGACAGGGTAATGAAAAACTGTTTTTT
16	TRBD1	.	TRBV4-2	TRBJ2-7	CASSQTGGRSPYEQYF	TGTGCCAGCAGCCAAACAGGGGGCAGATCCCCCTACGAGCAGTACTTC
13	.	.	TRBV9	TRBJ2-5	CASSARQLETQYF	TGTGCCAGCAGCGCCAGACAGCTGGAGACCCAGTACTTC
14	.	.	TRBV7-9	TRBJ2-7	CASSLAFGPGEQYF	TGTGCCAGCAGCTTAGCTTTTGGGCCCGGCGAGCAGTACTTC
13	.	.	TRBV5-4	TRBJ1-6	CASSLLGNSPLHF	TGTGCCAGCAGCTTGCTTGGGAATTCACCCCTCCACTTT
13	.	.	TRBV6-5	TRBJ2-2	CASTVQGTGELFF	TGTGCCAGCACCGTACAGGGAACCGGGGAGCTGTTTTTT
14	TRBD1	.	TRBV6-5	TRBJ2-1	CASSYSTGFNEQFF	TGTGCCAGCAGTTACTCGACAGGGTTCAATGAGCAGTTCTTC
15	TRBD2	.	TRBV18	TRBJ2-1	CASSPSGTSGGEQFF	TGTGCCAGCTCACCCTCCGGGACTAGCGGGGGGGAGCAGTTCTTC
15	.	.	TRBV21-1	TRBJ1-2	CASSKGEEHNYGYTF	TGTGCCAGCAGCAAAGGAGAGGAACATAACTATGGCTACACCTTC
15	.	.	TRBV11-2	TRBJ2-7	CASSFRQSGSYEQYF	TGTGCCAGCAGCTTTCGCCAAAGCGGCTCCTACGAGCAGTACTTC
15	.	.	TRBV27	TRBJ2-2	CASSLGALDTGELFF	TGTGCCAGCAGTTTAGGAGCCCTCGACACCGGGGAGCTGTTTTTT
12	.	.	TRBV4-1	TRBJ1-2	CASSQVVGKYTF	TGCGCCAGCAGCCAAGTCGTAGGCAAGTACACCTTC
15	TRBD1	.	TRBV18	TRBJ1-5	CASSPTGAQTQPQHF	TGTGCCAGCTCGCCGACAGGGGCCCAGACCCAGCCCCAGCATTTT
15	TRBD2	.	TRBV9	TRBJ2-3	CASSVDSGLMDTQYF	TGTGCCAGCAGCGTTGATAGCGGGCTGATGGATACGCAGTATTTT
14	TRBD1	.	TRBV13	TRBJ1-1	CASSRTGLNTEAFF	TGTGCCAGCAGCCGGACAGGACTGAACACTGAAGCTTTCTTT
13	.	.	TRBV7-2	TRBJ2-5	CASSLAEGETQYF	TGTGCCAGCAGCTTAGCGGAGGGGGAGACCCAGTACTTC
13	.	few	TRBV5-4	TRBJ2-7	CASSFGTTYEQYF	TGTGCCAGCAGCTTTGGGACGACCTACGAGCAGTACTTC
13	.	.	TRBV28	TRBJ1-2	CASSAEGDYGYTF	TGTGCCAGCAGTGCGGAGGGGGACTATGGCTACACCTTC
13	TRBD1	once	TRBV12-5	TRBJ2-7	CASAVDRDYEQYF	TGTGCTAGTGCCGTAGACAGGGACTACGAGCAGTACTTC
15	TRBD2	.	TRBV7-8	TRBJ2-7	CASSFLAGGPYEQYF	TGTGCCAGCAGCTTTTTAGCGGGAGGGCCTTACGAGCAGTACTTC
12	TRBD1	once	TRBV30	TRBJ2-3	CAWSEQGDTQYF	TGTGCCTGGAGTGAACAGGGGGATACGCAGTATTTT